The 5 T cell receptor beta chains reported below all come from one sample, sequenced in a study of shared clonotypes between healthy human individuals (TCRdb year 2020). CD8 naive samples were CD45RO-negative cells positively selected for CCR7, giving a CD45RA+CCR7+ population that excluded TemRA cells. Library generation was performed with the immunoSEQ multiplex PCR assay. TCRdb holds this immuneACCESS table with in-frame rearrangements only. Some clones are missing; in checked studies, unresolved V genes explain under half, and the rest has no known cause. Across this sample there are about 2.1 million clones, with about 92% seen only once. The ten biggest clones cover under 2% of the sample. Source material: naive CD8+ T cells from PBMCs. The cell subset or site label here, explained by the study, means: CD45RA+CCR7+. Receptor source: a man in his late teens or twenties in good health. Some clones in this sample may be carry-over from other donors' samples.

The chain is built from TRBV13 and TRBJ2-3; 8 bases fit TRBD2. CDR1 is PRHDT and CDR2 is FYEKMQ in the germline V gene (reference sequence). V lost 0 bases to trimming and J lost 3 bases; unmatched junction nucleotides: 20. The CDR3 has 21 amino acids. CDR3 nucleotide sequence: TGTGCCAGCAGCTTAGGCCGACGTCGGACGGGAGGGCCAGGCGGTACAGATACGCAGTATTTT. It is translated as CASSLGRRRTGGPGGTDTQYF. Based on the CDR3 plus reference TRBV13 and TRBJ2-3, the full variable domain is AAGVIQSPRHLIKEKRETATLKCYPIPRHDTVYWYQQGPGQDPQFLISFYEKMQSDKGSIPDRFSAQQFSDYHSELNMSSLELGDSALYFCASSLGRRRTGGPGGTDTQYFGPGTRLTVL.

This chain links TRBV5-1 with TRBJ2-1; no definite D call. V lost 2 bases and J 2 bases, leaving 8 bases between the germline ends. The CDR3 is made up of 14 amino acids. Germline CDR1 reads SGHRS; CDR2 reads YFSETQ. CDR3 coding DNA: TGCGCCAGCAGCTTCGCACCGCCCTACAATGAGCAGTTCTTC. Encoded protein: CASSFAPPYNEQFF.

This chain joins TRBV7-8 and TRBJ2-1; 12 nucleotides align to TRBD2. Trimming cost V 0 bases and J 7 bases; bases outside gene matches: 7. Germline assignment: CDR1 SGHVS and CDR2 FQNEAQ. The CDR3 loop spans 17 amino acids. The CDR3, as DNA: TGTGCCAGCAGCTTAGCCCTAGCGGGAGGGCCAATGAATGAGCAGTTCTTC. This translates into CASSLALAGGPMNEQFF. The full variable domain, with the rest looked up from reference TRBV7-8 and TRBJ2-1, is GAGVSQSPRYKVAKRGQDVALRCDPISGHVSLFWYQQALGQGPEFLTYFQNEAQLDKSGLPSDRFFAERPEGSVSTLKIQRTQQEDSAVYLCASSLALAGGPMNEQFFGPGTRLTVL.

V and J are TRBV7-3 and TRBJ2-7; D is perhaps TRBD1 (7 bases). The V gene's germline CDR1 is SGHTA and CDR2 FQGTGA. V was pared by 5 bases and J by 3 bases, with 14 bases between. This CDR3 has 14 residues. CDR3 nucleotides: TGTGCCAGCAGCCCCCAGGGGGGCCTCTACGAGCAGTACTTC. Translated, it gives CASSPQGGLYEQYF. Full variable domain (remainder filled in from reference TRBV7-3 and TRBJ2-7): GAGVSQTPSNKVTEKGKYVELRCDPISGHTALYWYRQSLGQGPEFLIYFQGTGAADDSGLPNDRFFAVRPEGSVSTLKIQRTERGDSAVYLCASSPQGGLYEQYFGPGTRLTVT.

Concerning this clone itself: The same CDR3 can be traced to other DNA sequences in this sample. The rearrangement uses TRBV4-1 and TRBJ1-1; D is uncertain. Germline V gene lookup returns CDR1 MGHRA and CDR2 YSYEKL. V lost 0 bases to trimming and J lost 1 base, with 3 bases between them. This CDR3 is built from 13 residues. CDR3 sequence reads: CASSQDPNTEAFF. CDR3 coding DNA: TGCGCCAGCAGCCAAGACCCGAACACTGAAGCTTTCTTT.